This TCR beta chain was observed in a study of OX40 agonist ivuxolimab in advanced cancers. Study results and limitations: On average, CD8+ T cells showed a greater number of expanded clones than CD4+.

Clones were read by immunoSEQ multiplex PCR, and TCRdb kept only the in-frame ones, dropping some. This sample carries some 26,000 clones, about 80% of them seen once, and the ten largest clones take about a quarter. Germline V gives CDR1 MNHNS, CDR2 SASEGT. V lost 6 bases to trimming and J lost 0 bases, with 9 bases between them. The CDR3 has 14 amino acids. Turning to this clone: Its antigen is unknown.

The rearrangement links TRBV6-1 to TRBJ2-1; D is ambiguous. The receptor was derived from an adult with an advanced solid tumor such as melanoma, head and neck, liver or kidney cancer. Sequences were derived from CD4+ or CD8+ T cells sorted from blood, sampled in a trial of the OX40 agonist ivuxolimab. The CDR3 DNA reads TGTGCCAGCAGAGGTCTAGGCTCCTACAATGAGCAGTTCTTC. Protein: CASRGLGSYNEQFF.